These 26 T cell receptor beta chains were all obtained from the same sample, sequenced in a study of blood T cells in healthy people across ages. Through a sample-barcoded 5' primer and a J-beta primer mix, a second PCR was run for about 6 to 11 cycles. TCRdb used MiXCR to reprocess the 5' RACE reads, holding one entry per CDR3 protein. Of 900,000 to 950,000 distinct CDR3 sequences listed, just under 30% are singletons. Another study also made use of these data, one on T cells of mothers and their children.

The sample consisted of blood. These receptors all come from a middle-aged woman in good health.

V is TRBV2 and J is TRBJ2-7; D is ambiguous. Trimming removed 4 bases from V and 0 bases from J, with 10 bases in between. Germline V gene sequence: CDR1 SNHLY, CDR2 FYNNEI. This CDR3 region has 14 residues. The CDR3 sequence is CASSVQVASYEQYF. The CDR3 bases are TGTGCCAGCAGTGTCCAAGTGGCCTCCTACGAGCAGTACTTC.

This clonotype appeared many times. The rearrangement links TRBV20-1 to TRBJ2-5, with unresolved D. CDR3 length equals 10 residues. V lost 6 bases to trimming and J lost 3 bases, with 5 bases between them. Germline V gene data show CDR1 as DFQATT and CDR2 as SNEGSKA (reference sequence). The CDR3 sequence: CSASKETQYF. The CDR3 bases are TGCAGTGCGTCAAAAGAGACCCAGTACTTC.

This clonotype was seen ten or more times. The chain has TRBV4-3 and TRBJ2-1; the D is unclear. Germline V gives CDR1 LGHNA, CDR2 YSLEER. Trimming left V 3 bases short and J 4 bases short, with 10 bases between. The CDR3 loop spans 14 amino acids. The CDR3 sequence: CASSHGATYNEQFF. The DNA of the CDR3 is TGCGCCAGCAGCCATGGCGCAACTTACAATGAGCAGTTCTTC.

The V and J genes are TRBV4-1 and TRBJ1-1; D is uncertain. The CDR3 runs 13 residues. Between the trimmed V and J ends, which lost 4 bases and 2 bases, there was a span of 8 bases. The V gene's germline CDR1 is MGHRA and CDR2 YSYEKL. CDR3 sequence (DNA): TGCGCCAGCAGCCCTCCATCAAACACTGAAGCTTTCTTT. Its protein product is CASSPPSNTEAFF.

The chain couples TRBV19 to TRBJ1-2; D remains ambiguous. Germline V gene lookup returns CDR1 LNHDA and CDR2 SQIVND (reference sequence). V was pared by 3 bases and J by 0 bases, with 8 bases between. This CDR3 has 14 residues. CDR3 nucleotides: TGTGCCAGTAGTATGAGTTTTTCTAACTATGGCTACACCTTC. Translated, it gives CASSMSFSNYGYTF.

The sample holds a few counts of this clonotype. V usage is TRBV20-1 and J usage is TRBJ1-1; D is unclear. Germline V gives CDR1 DFQATT, CDR2 SNEGSKA (reference sequence). V was clipped by 8 bases and J by 11 bases, with 24 bases between them. CDR3 length: 13 amino acids. CDR3 bases: TGCAGTAGTTATCCGGCGGGGAGTACGTTGGCTTTCTTT. Its translation: CSSYPAGSTLAFF.

This clonotype appeared many times. A much larger clone lies one base from this, so it may be a read error. V usage is TRBV5-5 and J usage is TRBJ2-1; 8 nucleotides match TRBD1. The V segment lost 4 bases and the J segment 5 bases; nucleotides outside the gene matches: 5. The CDR3 covers 14 residues. CDR1 and CDR2 (germline): SGHKS, YYEKEE (reference sequence). The CDR3, as DNA: TGTGCCAGCAGCCGGCGACAGGGGCACAATGAGCAGTTCTTC. This gives the protein CASSRRQGHNEQFF.

This clonotype was recorded at least ten times. The V and J genes are TRBV6-1 and TRBJ1-2; possible D gene TRBD1, 6 bases. Germline loops: CDR1 MNHNS, CDR2 SASEGT. CDR3 length: 13 amino acids. V lost 6 bases, J lost 7 bases, and 15 bases lay in between. The CDR3 DNA is TGTGCCAGCAGCCAACAGGGAGCGCGTGGCTACACCTTC. This translates into CASSQQGARGYTF.

About this clonotype itself: This may be a read error, as it is one base from a much larger clone. The rearrangement links TRBV4-2 to TRBJ2-7; 9 bases are shared with TRBD1. Germline V gene sequence: CDR1 LGHNA, CDR2 YNFKEQ. The CDR3 contains 15 residues. The ends lost 4 bases at V and 4 bases at J; junction bases unmatched: 8. CDR3 region: CASSRIGTGSYEQYF. The CDR3 DNA reads as TGTGCCAGCAGCCGGATCGGGACAGGGAGTTACGAGCAGTACTTC.

This rearrangement joins TRBV12-3 or TRBV12-4 to TRBJ2-1; D remains unclear. There are 15 residues in the CDR3. The germline V and J ends were trimmed by 7 bases and 4 bases, with 17 bases remaining between them. The CDR3 loop reads CASTPVGSRYNEQFF. Written as DNA, the CDR3 is TGTGCCAGCACCCCGGTGGGTTCAAGGTACAATGAGCAGTTCTTC.

The chain links TRBV27 to TRBJ1-2, with TRBD1 as a possible D gene (6 bases). CDR3 length equals 15 residues. Germline V lookup: CDR1 MNHEY, CDR2 SMNVEV (reference sequence). Trimming removed 2 bases from V and 4 bases from J, with 14 bases in between. Written as DNA, the CDR3 is TGTGCCAGCAGTTTAAGGGCGGGGGCGAGCTATGGCTACACCTTC. Amino acid sequence: CASSLRAGASYGYTF.

This clonotype was observed a handful of times. The chain is built from TRBV11-2 and TRBJ2-1; 12 bases are a match to TRBD2. Germline V gene data show CDR1 as SGHAT and CDR2 as FQNNGV. Trimming at V came to 3 bases and at J to 0 bases, leaving 3 bases not matched to a gene. CDR3 length: 17 residues. The CDR3 DNA reads as TGTGCCAGCAGCTTTGGACTAGCGGGGAGCTCCTACAATGAGCAGTTCTTC. Translating it yields CASSFGLAGSSYNEQFF.

The chain couples TRBV4-2 to TRBJ2-7; possibly TRBD1 or TRBD2 for D (5 bases each). The CDR3 is 16 residues long. The germline V gene encodes CDR1 LGHNA and CDR2 YNFKEQ. V was shortened by 1 base and J by 0 bases, with 13 bases between the two germline ends. The CDR3, as DNA: TGTGCCAGCAGCCAAGGGGACGCCGAAGCCTCCTACGAGCAGTACTTC. Translating gives CASSQGDAEASYEQYF.

This sequence joins TRBV29-1 and TRBJ1-4; TRBD1 is a possible D gene (5 bases). CDR3 size: 14 residues. Per the germline V gene, CDR1 is SQVTM and CDR2 is ANQGSEA. Trimming removed 4 bases at V and 4 bases at J, with 13 bases between. CDR3 amino acids: CSVGKAGSNEKLFF. The CDR3 DNA follows: TGCAGCGTTGGGAAGGCAGGGAGTAATGAAAAACTGTTTTTT. The entire variable domain, with the rest obtained from reference TRBV29-1 and TRBJ1-4, is as follows: SAVISQKPSRDICQRGTSLTIQCQVDSQVTMMFWYRQQPGQSLTLIATANQGSEATYESGFVIDKFPISRPNLTFSTLTVSNMSPEDSSIYLCSVGKAGSNEKLFFGSGTQLSVL.

On this clonotype itself: A single base separates this from a much larger clone, so it may be a read error. This rearrangement joins TRBV10-3 to TRBJ2-7; D is possibly TRBD2 (5 bases). In germline, CDR1 is ENHRY, CDR2 SYGVKD. This CDR3 region has 14 residues. CDR3 in amino acids: CAIGESPGYYEQYF. The CDR3 DNA reads as TGTGCCATCGGTGAGTCCCCGGGATACTACGAGCAGTACTTC.

Notes on this clonotype: Its ends do not fully match the called genes, so a read error is possible. V gene TRBV13 combines with J gene TRBJ2-3; 9 nucleotides match TRBD2. The CDR3 is 17 residues long. Germline V gene sequence: CDR1 PRHDT, CDR2 FYEKMQ (reference sequence). CDR3 sequence (DNA): TGTGCCAGCAGCTTATCTCCTAGCGGGGCTAGCACAGATATGCAGTATTTT. Translated: CASSLSPSGASTDMQYF.

The chain has TRBV6-5 and TRBJ1-5; the D gene is possibly TRBD1 (6 bases). The CDR3 is 14 amino acids. Per germline, CDR1 MNHEY and CDR2 SVGAGI. V lost 5 bases, J lost 3 bases, and 11 bases lay in between. The CDR3 spells CASSIQGLNQPQHF. DNA of the CDR3: TGTGCCAGCAGTATACAGGGACTCAATCAGCCCCAGCATTTT.

This clonotype has a handful of counts. The chain carries TRBV20-1 and TRBJ2-3; TRBD2 aligns across 9 bases. This CDR3 region has 15 residues. Germline V gene data show CDR1 as DFQATT and CDR2 as SNEGSKA (reference sequence). Trimming removed 6 bases from V and 3 bases from J; junction bases left unmatched: 10. The CDR3 loop is CSAGALAGTTDTQYF. CDR3 DNA sequence: TGCAGTGCGGGCGCGCTAGCGGGGACAACAGATACGCAGTATTTT.

The chain carries TRBV24-1 and TRBJ2-5; the D gene is possibly TRBD2 (6 bases). CDR1 and CDR2 (germline): KGHDR, SFDVKD. Trimming took off 0 bases at V and 2 bases at J, with 12 bases between the two ends. CDR3 length: 16 residues. In nucleotides, the CDR3 is TGTGCCACCAGTGATTTGGGGTTGGCGGGACAAGAGACCCAGTACTTC. Translating gives CATSDLGLAGQETQYF.

In this sample, this clonotype turned up a few times. Here the CDR3 DNA reads TGCGCCAGCAGCCCCCGTCCAGGGACGGCCAAAAACATTCAGTACTTC. Translation gives CASSPRPGTAKNIQYF. The chain couples TRBV5-1 to TRBJ2-4, with D perhaps TRBD1 or TRBD2 (5 bases each). Trimming pared 4 bases from V and 1 base from J, leaving 15 bases between. The CDR3 has 16 residues. CDR1 and CDR2 from the germline V gene are SGHRS and YFSETQ.

The V and J genes are TRBV13 and TRBJ2-3; 10 bases are shared with TRBD1. CDR1 and CDR2 from the germline V gene are PRHDT and FYEKMQ (reference sequence). Losses at the gene ends were 4 bases for V and 6 bases for J; bases not matched to a gene: 7. This CDR3 has 15 residues. CDR3 protein: CASSSGTGARDTQYF. The CDR3 nucleotides are TGTGCCAGCAGCTCCGGGACAGGGGCCAGGGATACGCAGTATTTT.

This clonotype has a count of ten or more. J is TRBJ2-5 and V is TRBV7-2; 8 nucleotides match TRBD1. Germline CDR1 and CDR2: SGHTA and FQGNSA. V was clipped by 5 bases and J by 5 bases; unmatched bases: 13. The CDR3 loop spans 16 amino acids. For the CDR3, the DNA is TGTGCCAGCAGCCCCACAGGGGGGTTAGCTAGGGAGACCCAGTACTTC. Amino acids: CASSPTGGLARETQYF.

This clonotype has a count of ten or more. The rearrangement joins TRBV14 to TRBJ1-2; D is undetermined. The ends were cut back, 4 bases at V and 9 bases at J, with 12 bases in the middle. Looked up from germline, CDR1 is SGHDN and CDR2 is FVKESK. CDR3 length: 12 amino acids. Written as DNA, the CDR3 is TGTGCCAGCAGCCCGGGTTTCGCGCGCTACACCTTC. Protein sequence: CASSPGFARYTF.

This clonotype was seen a handful of times. The gene calls are TRBV20-1 and TRBJ2-7; possibly TRBD2 for D (5 bases). CDR1 DFQATT and CDR2 SNEGSKA come from the germline V gene (reference sequence). The CDR3 runs to 15 residues. V was trimmed by 2 bases and J by 2 bases, leaving 16 bases between them. CDR3 DNA: TGCAGTGCTAGAAACACACCGGGGTCGACCTACGAGCAGTACTTC. Its translation is CSARNTPGSTYEQYF.

This chain connects TRBV4-2 to TRBJ1-2; no firm D call. This CDR3 region has 12 residues. In germline, CDR1 is LGHNA, CDR2 YNFKEQ. The V end was cut by 4 bases, the J end by 4 bases, with 7 bases between. CDR3 amino acids: CASSRDFYGYTF. The CDR3 nucleotides read TGTGCCAGCAGCCGCGACTTCTATGGCTACACCTTC.

This rearrangement joins TRBV7-9 to TRBJ1-4; D gene unclear. Germline assignment: CDR1 SEHNR and CDR2 FQNEAQ (reference sequence). CDR3 length equals 17 residues. V lost 5 bases and J lost 8, with 24 bases in between. CDR3 in amino acids: CASSPRSWSQDREKLFF. DNA of the CDR3: TGTGCCAGCAGCCCCCGGAGTTGGTCGCAGGACCGGGAAAAACTGTTTTTT.